This T cell receptor beta chain was retrieved from a study of control samples from healthy donors and cancer patients. Libraries were prepared by immunoSEQ multiplex PCR; TCRdb keeps only in-frame clonotypes and omits some of them. The sample has approximately 190,000 clones; the top ten hold about 2.2%. After removal of 0 bases from V and 4 bases from J, the junction contained 6 bases not matched to a gene. CDR1 and CDR2 from the germline V gene are SGDLS and YYNGEE. The CDR3 is made up of 15 amino acids. This receptor was taken from a woman aged 30 to 39 in good health. Specimen: blood. The chain carries TRBV9 and TRBJ1-1; 7 bases are a match to TRBD1. In DNA, the CDR3 is TGTGCCAGCAGCGTAGAGGGGGCTTGGGGCACTGAAGCTTTCTTT. Translating gives CASSVEGAWGTEAFF. The full variable domain, in which reference TRBV9 and TRBJ1-1 provide the parts outside the CDR3, is DSGVTQTPKHLITATGQRVTLRCSPRSGDLSVYWYQQSLDQGLQFLIQYYNGEERAKGNILERFSAQQFPDLHSELNLSSLELGDSALYFCASSVEGAWGTEAFFGQGTRLTVV.